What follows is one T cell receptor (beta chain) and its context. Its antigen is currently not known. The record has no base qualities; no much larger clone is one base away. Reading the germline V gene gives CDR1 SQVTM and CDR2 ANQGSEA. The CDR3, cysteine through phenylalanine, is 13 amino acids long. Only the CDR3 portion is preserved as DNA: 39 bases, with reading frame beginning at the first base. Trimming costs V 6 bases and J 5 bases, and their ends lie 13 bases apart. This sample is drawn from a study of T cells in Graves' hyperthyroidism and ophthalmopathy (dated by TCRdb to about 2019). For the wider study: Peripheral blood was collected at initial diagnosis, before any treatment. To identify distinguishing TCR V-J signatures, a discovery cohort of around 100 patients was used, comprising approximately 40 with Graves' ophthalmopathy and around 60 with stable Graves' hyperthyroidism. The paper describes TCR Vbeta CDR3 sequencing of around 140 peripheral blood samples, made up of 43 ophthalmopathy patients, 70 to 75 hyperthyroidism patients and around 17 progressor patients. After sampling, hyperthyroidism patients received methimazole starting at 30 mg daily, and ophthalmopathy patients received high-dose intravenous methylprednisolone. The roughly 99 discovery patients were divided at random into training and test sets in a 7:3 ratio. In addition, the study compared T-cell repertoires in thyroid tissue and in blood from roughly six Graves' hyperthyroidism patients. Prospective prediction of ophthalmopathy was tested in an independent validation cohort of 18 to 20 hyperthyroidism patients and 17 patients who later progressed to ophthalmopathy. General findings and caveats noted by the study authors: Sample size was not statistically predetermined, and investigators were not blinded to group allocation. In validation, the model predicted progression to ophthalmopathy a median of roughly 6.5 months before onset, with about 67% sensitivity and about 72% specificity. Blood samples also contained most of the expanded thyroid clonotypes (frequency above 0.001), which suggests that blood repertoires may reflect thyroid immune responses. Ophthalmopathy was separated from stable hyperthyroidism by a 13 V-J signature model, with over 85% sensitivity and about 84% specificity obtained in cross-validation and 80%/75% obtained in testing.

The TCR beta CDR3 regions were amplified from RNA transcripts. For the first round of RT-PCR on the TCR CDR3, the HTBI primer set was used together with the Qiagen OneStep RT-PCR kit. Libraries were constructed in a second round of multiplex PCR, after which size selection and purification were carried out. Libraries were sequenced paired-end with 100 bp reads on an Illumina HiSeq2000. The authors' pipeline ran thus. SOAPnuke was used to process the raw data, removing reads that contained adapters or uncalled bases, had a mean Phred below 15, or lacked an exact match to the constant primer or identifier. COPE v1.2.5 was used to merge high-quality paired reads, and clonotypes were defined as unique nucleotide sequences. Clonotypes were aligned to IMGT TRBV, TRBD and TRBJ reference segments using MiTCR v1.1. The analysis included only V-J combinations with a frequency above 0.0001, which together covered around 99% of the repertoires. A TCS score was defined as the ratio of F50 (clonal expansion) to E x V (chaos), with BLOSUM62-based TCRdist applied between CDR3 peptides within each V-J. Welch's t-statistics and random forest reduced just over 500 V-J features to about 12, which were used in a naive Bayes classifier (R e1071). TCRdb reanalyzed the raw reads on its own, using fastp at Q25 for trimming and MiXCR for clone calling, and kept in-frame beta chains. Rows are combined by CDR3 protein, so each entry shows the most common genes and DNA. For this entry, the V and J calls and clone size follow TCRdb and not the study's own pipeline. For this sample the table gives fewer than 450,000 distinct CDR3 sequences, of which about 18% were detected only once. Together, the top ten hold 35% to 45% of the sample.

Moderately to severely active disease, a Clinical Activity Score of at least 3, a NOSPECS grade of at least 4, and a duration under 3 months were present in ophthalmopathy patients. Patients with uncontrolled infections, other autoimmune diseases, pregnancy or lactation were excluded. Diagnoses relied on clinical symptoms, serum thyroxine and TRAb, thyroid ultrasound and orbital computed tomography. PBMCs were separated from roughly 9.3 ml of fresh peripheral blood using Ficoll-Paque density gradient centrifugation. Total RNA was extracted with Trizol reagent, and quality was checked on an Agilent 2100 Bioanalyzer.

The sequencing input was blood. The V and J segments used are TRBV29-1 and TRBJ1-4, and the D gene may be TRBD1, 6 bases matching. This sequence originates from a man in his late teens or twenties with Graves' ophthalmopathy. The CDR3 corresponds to CSVTTGSNEKLFF. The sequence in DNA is TGCAGCGTAACCACAGGGTCAAATGAAAAACTGTTTTTT.